This TCR beta chain stems from a study of blood T cell repertoires in COVID-19. Across the whole study: From the United States, Italy and Spain came samples of acute and convalescent COVID-19.

The length of the CDR3 is 14 residues. The trim removed 6 bases at V and 4 bases at J, leaving 6 bases unmatched. Germline-derived CDR1 and CDR2 are ENHRY and SYGVKD. Clones were read by immunoSEQ multiplex PCR, and TCRdb kept only the in-frame ones, dropping some. Among fewer than 250,000 clones, around nine tenths were seen once, and the ten largest hold roughly 7.1%. Input material: PBMCs or T cells enriched from blood (not recorded which). J is TRBJ2-1 and V is TRBV10-3; TRBD1 agrees at 7 bases. The sequence came from a man aged 25-45 years in a cohort exposed to, infected with or recovered from COVID-19 (not recorded which). The CDR3 here is CAIRGQFAYNEQFF. The CDR3 nucleotides read TGTGCCATCAGGGGACAGTTTGCTTACAATGAGCAGTTCTTC.